This TCR beta chain stems from a study of blood T cell repertoires in COVID-19. At the level of the study: The analysed material was cDNA or gDNA that came from T cells, B-cell-depleted T cells, or PBMCs.

Germline V gene data show CDR1 as LGHDT and CDR2 as YNNKEL (reference sequence). V lost 4 bases, J lost 2 bases, and 12 bases lay in between. CDR3 length: 14 residues. The table came from immunoSEQ multiplex PCR; TCRdb's copy has only in-frame clones and leaves some out. The sample has about 80,000 clones; almost 90% are singletons. V gene TRBV3-1 (or the pseudogene TRBV3-2) combines with J gene TRBJ2-7, with TRBD2 as a possible D gene (6 bases). This sequence was found in a woman at least 80 years old with acute or convalescent COVID-19. The sample consisted of peripheral blood. Here the CDR3 reads CASSPGTLAYEQYF. Written as DNA, the CDR3 is TGTGCCAGCAGCCCCGGGACTTTGGCCTACGAGCAGTACTTC.